This TCR beta chain derives from a study of CD8 T cells in Susac syndrome. Per germline, CDR1 KGHSH and CDR2 LQKENI. V was cut by 3 bases and J by 0 bases, with 8 bases left in between. This CDR3 is built from 14 residues. This clonotype was counted a single time. An input of roughly 0.5 to 1 ug of RNA was subjected to reverse transcription using random hexamers. TCRdb itself ran the immunoSEQ multiplex PCR reads through MiXCR, one entry per CDR3 protein. The sample shows 150,000 to 200,000 distinct CDR3 sequences, around 93% of them seen only once. Sequenced material: CD4+ T cells from PBMCs. This receptor was obtained from a human donor in good health. The chain employs TRBV18 and TRBJ1-1; D not certain. The CDR3, as DNA: TGTGCCAGCTCACCCTCATCTCTGAACACTGAAGCTTTCTTT. This gives the protein CASSPSSLNTEAFF.